This TCR beta chain comes out of a study of human T cells and chemical hapten exposure. Overall study: All through the roughly 24-week study, the scalp of each patient received diphenylcyclopropenone doses weekly. It was small differences in pooled library volume that mainly caused per-sample TCR yields to vary. The study's findings and limits: There were significantly more large CDR3 similarity clusters among expanded TCRs than among controls.

The time point was: patch test 2, 6 weeks after DPC sensitization. This sample's treatment: therapeutic diphenylcyclopropenone sensitization with weekly scalp DPC. TCRdb passed the RACE reads through MiXCR, listing each CDR3 protein once. The repertoire holds around 100,000 distinct CDR3 sequences, with 9.5% to 12% as singletons. Note on this clonotype: The antigen is undetermined.

This CDR3 is built from 14 residues. The germline gives CDR1 SGHTA, CDR2 FQGNSA. Trimming cost V 3 bases and J 7 bases, with 13 bases left between them. This rearrangement joins TRBV7-2 to TRBJ1-3, with D uncertain. Material: whole blood, obtained in connection with sensitization to the hapten diphenylcyclopropenone (DPC). This TCR was recovered from a woman in her forties with alopecia areata. Some clones in this sample may be carry-over from other donors' samples. DNA of the CDR3: TGTGCCAGCAGCTTGTCGGTCACGGAGAACACCATATATTTT. Translation: CASSLSVTENTIYF.